These 26 T cell receptor beta chains share one sample of origin, sequenced in a study of T cells in Graves' hyperthyroidism and ophthalmopathy (dated by TCRdb to about 2019). Library creation used multiplex PCR. For sequencing, an Illumina HiSeq 2000 was employed. The TCR beta CDR3 regions were amplified from RNA transcripts. A first-round RT-PCR of the TCR CDR3 used the HTBI primer set with the Qiagen OneStep RT-PCR kit. The public reads were quality trimmed at Q25 with fastp and then assembled into clones with MiXCR by TCRdb, keeping productive beta chains. Identical CDR3 protein sequences are pooled into one entry, listed with their most common genes and DNA. The sample yields fewer than 700,000 distinct CDR3 sequences; 17% were counted once. Of the sample, roughly a sixth is held by the ten largest clones. Sequenced input: blood. These receptors came from a woman under 30 with Graves' ophthalmopathy.

There are many counts of this clonotype. This chain links TRBV27 with TRBJ2-2, with D maybe TRBD1 (5 bases). V was cut by 4 bases and J by 3 bases, with 12 bases left in between. The CDR3 sequence is 15 residues long. Germline lookup yields CDR1 MNHEY and CDR2 SMNVEV (reference sequence). CDR3 sequence (DNA): TGTGCCAGCAGTTCCAGGGCCCGACACACCGGGGAGCTGTTTTTT. As protein: CASSSRARHTGELFF.

In this sample, this clonotype turned up many times. This chain connects TRBV7-9 to TRBJ2-7; D gene uncertain. The germline V gene encodes CDR1 SEHNR and CDR2 FQNEAQ (reference sequence). The V and J ends lost 6 bases and 0 bases respectively, with 6 bases between them. This CDR3 spans 12 amino acids. The CDR3 region has the DNA TGTGCCAGCAGGACAAGCTCCTACGAGCAGTACTTC. As protein: CASRTSSYEQYF.

This clonotype was recorded at least ten times. The chain recombines TRBV3-1 with TRBJ2-7; no definite D call. Germline CDR1 is LGHDT and CDR2 is YNNKEL (reference sequence). This CDR3 comprises 12 residues. V lost 0 bases and J lost 6, with 6 bases in between. The CDR3 DNA is TGTGCCAGCAGCCAAGAATCCGGCGAGCAGTACTTC. Translated, it gives CASSQESGEQYF.

This clonotype was seen only once. This sequence may be a read error, since a much larger clone differs from it by one base. The CDR3 coding sequence is TGTGCCAGCAGCTTGGTGGGACAGAGCTTCTACGAGCAGTACTTC. It encodes CASSLVGQSFYEQYF. This sequence joins TRBV5-5 and TRBJ2-7, with 7 positions matching TRBD1. The CDR3 contains 15 residues. The germline CDR1 and CDR2 sequences are SGHKS and YYEKEE (reference sequence). V shed 0 bases and J 3 bases; nucleotides not matched to a gene: 6. The full variable domain, rest sourced from reference TRBV5-5 and TRBJ2-7, is DAGVTQSPTHLIKTRGQQVTLRCSPISGHKSVSWYQQVLGQGPQFIFQYYEKEERGRGNFPDRFSARQFPNYSSELNVNALLLGDSALYLCASSLVGQSFYEQYFGPGTRLTVT.

The chain links TRBV19 to TRBJ1-1; TRBD1 aligns across 9 bases. Trimming removed 4 bases from V and 0 bases from J; junction bases left unmatched: 6. The CDR3 runs to 16 residues. The germline V gene encodes CDR1 LNHDA and CDR2 SQIVND (reference sequence). CDR3 sequence: CASSNRGRTLNTEAFF. The CDR3 bases are TGTGCCAGTAGTAACAGGGGGCGGACCCTGAACACTGAAGCTTTCTTT.

At least ten counts were recorded for this clonotype. The CDR3 DNA reads TGTGCCAGCAGCCTTATGGGCAGGGGGAACACTGAAGCTTTCTTT. Protein: CASSLMGRGNTEAFF. The chain carries TRBV5-8 and TRBJ1-1; D may be TRBD1 (6 bases). Looked up from germline, CDR1 is SGHTS and CDR2 is YDEGEE. The CDR3 consists of 15 residues. Trimming cost V 4 bases and J 1 base, with 14 bases left between them.

Note on this clonotype: This likely comes from a read error, as the CDR3 has no conserved phenylalanine or tryptophan at its end. V is TRBV3-1 and J is TRBJ1-2, with D possibly being TRBD1 (5 bases). V was trimmed by 0 bases and J by 6 bases, leaving 14 bases between them. The CDR3 totals 15 residues. The V gene's germline CDR1 is LGHDT and CDR2 YNNKEL (reference sequence). The CDR3 region is CASSQEWAGNHGYTL. For the CDR3, the DNA is TGTGCCAGCAGCCAAGAGTGGGCAGGGAACCATGGCTACACCCTC.

This clonotype was seen only a few times. V and J are TRBV6-5 and TRBJ2-7; 10 bases are shared with TRBD1. V lost 0 bases and J lost 6; bases outside the gene matches: 2. This CDR3 has 14 residues. Germline CDR1 MNHEY, CDR2 SVGAGI. As DNA, the CDR3 is TGTGCCAGCAGTTACTCGACAGGGGGCTTCGAGCAGTACTTC. Amino acids: CASSYSTGGFEQYF.

On this clonotype: This could be a read error, since a much larger clone is one nucleotide away. This chain links TRBV28 with TRBJ1-2, with unresolved D. The CDR3 contains 13 residues. The V gene's germline CDR1 is MDHEN and CDR2 SYDVKM. For the CDR3, the DNA is TGTGCCAGCTGTTTCCCAGAATTCTATGGCTACACCTTC. Its translation is CASCFPEFYGYTF.

J is TRBJ1-5 and V is TRBV27; no reliable D call. This CDR3 has 13 residues. V was cut by 6 bases and J by 0 bases, with 6 bases left in between. Looked up from germline, CDR1 is MNHEY and CDR2 is SMNVEV (reference sequence). Written as DNA, the CDR3 is TGTGCCAGCAGCTGGGCTAGCAATCAGCCCCAGCATTTT. Amino acids: CASSWASNQPQHF.

This clonotype was recorded many times. This chain links TRBV30 with TRBJ1-1, with D possibly TRBD1 on 6 matching bases. In germline, CDR1 is GTSNPN, CDR2 SVGIG (reference sequence). Trimming took 5 bases from V and 5 from J, leaving 12 bases between them. This CDR3 spans 12 amino acids. Here the CDR3 reads CAWDRRYTEAFF. In DNA form, the CDR3 reads TGTGCCTGGGACAGGAGGTATACTGAAGCTTTCTTT.

This clonotype was recorded many times. This chain joins TRBV2 and TRBJ2-7; TRBD1 matches at 9 bases. This CDR3 spans 13 amino acids. Germline V gives CDR1 SNHLY, CDR2 FYNNEI. The V segment lost 8 bases and the J segment 3 bases; nucleotides outside the gene matches: 5. The CDR3 coding sequence is TGTGCCAGCCACCAGACAGGGGGCTACGAGCAGTACTTC. Protein product: CASHQTGGYEQYF. Drawing the rest from reference TRBV2 and TRBJ2-7, the complete variable domain is EPEVTQTPSHQVTQMGQEVILRCVPISNHLYFYWYRQILGQKVEFLVSFYNNEISEKSEIFDDQFSVERPDGSNFTLKIRSTKLEDSAMYFCASHQTGGYEQYFGPGTRLTVT.

This clonotype was recorded many times. One end of the junction fails to match germline, which may point to a read error. This chain connects TRBV2 to TRBJ2-7; tentatively, D is TRBD2 (6 bases). The CDR3 has 16 residues. Germline loops: CDR1 SNHLY, CDR2 FYNNEI. CDR3 bases: TGTGCCAGCACTGAAGGCCCCGGAGGGCAGACCTACGAGCAGTACTTC. Its translation is CASTEGPGGQTYEQYF.

This clonotype was found a few times. The chain joins TRBV10-3 to TRBJ1-5; D is possibly TRBD1 (5 bases). Germline lookup yields CDR1 ENHRY and CDR2 SYGVKD. V dropped 10 bases and J dropped 6 bases, with 16 bases sitting between them. This CDR3 is built from 13 residues. DNA of the CDR3: TGTGCCACCGGGGGAGGGGAGAGTCAGCCCCAGCATTTT. Amino acids: CATGGGESQPQHF.

This clonotype was counted at least ten times. V is TRBV27 and J is TRBJ2-5; maybe TRBD2 (6 bases). From germline, CDR1 is MNHEY and CDR2 SMNVEV (reference sequence). The length of the CDR3 is 13 residues. V shed 5 bases and J shed 2 bases, with 9 bases lying between them. The CDR3, as DNA: TGTGCCAGCAGTCCGCGGGGACAAGAGACCCAGTACTTC. Translated: CASSPRGQETQYF.

This clonotype was observed a handful of times. The chain uses TRBV6-1 and TRBJ1-3; D not resolved. This CDR3 spans 13 amino acids. V shed 6 bases and J shed 6 bases, with 12 bases lying between them. Germline CDR1 reads MNHNS; CDR2 reads SASEGT. CDR3 loop: CASSPSYPNTIYF. CDR3 bases: TGTGCCAGCAGCCCCAGTTACCCAAACACCATATATTTT.

This clonotype has ten or more counts. V and J are TRBV10-3 and TRBJ2-7; the D is unclear. V lost 4 bases, J lost 6 bases, and 7 bases lay in between. Germline CDR1 is ENHRY and CDR2 is SYGVKD. There are 11 residues in the CDR3. The DNA for the CDR3 is TGTGCCATCAGTGGAGGTCCCGAGCAGTACTTC. It specifies CAISGGPEQYF.

This clonotype came up many times. The CDR3 nucleotides read TGCGCCAGCAGCCTACTAGCGGGAGGAGCCAAAAACATTCAGTACTTC. It specifies CASSLLAGGAKNIQYF. The V and J genes are TRBV5-1 and TRBJ2-4; the match to TRBD2 covers 12 bases. Looked up from germline, CDR1 is SGHRS and CDR2 is YFSETQ. V trimming: 4 bases; J trimming: 0 bases; junction bases outside the gene matches: 2. The CDR3 has 16 residues.

The V gene is TRBV14, the J gene TRBJ1-2; D remains ambiguous. Deletions cut 5 bases from V and 3 bases from J, with 10 bases between. Germline assignment: CDR1 SGHDN and CDR2 FVKESK. The CDR3 runs 13 residues. This CDR3 is CASSSRFDYGYTF. Written as DNA, the CDR3 is TGTGCCAGCAGCTCGCGGTTTGACTATGGCTACACCTTC.

The table lists this clonotype with a few counts. J is TRBJ1-4 and V is TRBV4-1; 7 bases map to TRBD1. The germline V gene has CDR1 MGHRA and CDR2 YSYEKL. The CDR3 contains 17 residues. V lost 1 base, J lost 7 bases, and 12 bases stayed unmatched. The CDR3 DNA follows: TGCGCCAGCAGCCAAGTTGCGATCGGGACAGATTCTGAAAAACTGTTTTTT. As protein: CASSQVAIGTDSEKLFF.

This clonotype occurred a few times. This rearrangement joins TRBV13 to TRBJ1-2; D remains unclear. The CDR3 covers 12 residues. Germline V CDR1 and CDR2: PRHDT, FYEKMQ (reference sequence). Trimming took off 6 bases at V and 7 bases at J, with 12 bases between the two ends. The CDR3 bases are TGTGCCAGCAGTGCCGGTCGCGCTGGCTACACCTTC. Protein: CASSAGRAGYTF.

V and J are TRBV6-1 and TRBJ1-5; 10 nucleotides match TRBD1. The germline V gene encodes CDR1 MNHNS and CDR2 SASEGT. Trimming took 6 bases from V and 6 from J; bases not matched to a gene: 8. The CDR3 sequence is 15 residues long. CDR3 in amino acids: CASRLPGQGFQPQHF. The CDR3 region has the DNA TGTGCCAGCAGACTACCGGGACAGGGGTTTCAGCCCCAGCATTTT.

This clonotype was counted ten times or more. V is TRBV28 and J is TRBJ2-7; D is unresolved. The CDR3 contains 14 residues. Germline values: CDR1 MDHEN, CDR2 SYDVKM. Trimming pared 5 bases from V and 4 bases from J, leaving 15 bases between. DNA of the CDR3: TGTGCCAGCAGTGCGGAAATTGGGTCTTACGAGCAGTACTTC. The encoded protein is CASSAEIGSYEQYF.

The chain couples TRBV5-1 to TRBJ1-2; 7 bases fit TRBD1. Germline trimming cut 8 bases from V and 4 bases from J; bases unmatched to any gene: 8. This CDR3 has 13 residues. Germline values: CDR1 SGHRS, CDR2 YFSETQ. In nucleotides, the CDR3 is TGCGCCAGTGCAGAACAGGGGCTCTATGGCTACACCTTC. Protein product: CASAEQGLYGYTF.

This clonotype has at least ten counts. The genes are TRBV6-1 and TRBJ2-3, with D hard to call. The CDR3 has 11 residues. Germline V lookup: CDR1 MNHNS, CDR2 SASEGT. V was pared by 6 bases and J by 2 bases, with 3 bases between. The CDR3 DNA reads as TGTGCCAGCAGCAACACAGATACGCAGTATTTT. It codes for CASSNTDTQYF.

There are many counts of this clonotype. This rearrangement joins TRBV5-1 to TRBJ2-6, with 7 bases aligning to TRBD2. The trim removed 4 bases at V and 0 bases at J, leaving 4 bases unmatched. The CDR3 has 16 residues. Germline V CDR1 and CDR2: SGHRS, YFSETQ. CDR3 sequence: CASSVGGYSGANVLTF. For the CDR3, the DNA is TGCGCCAGCAGCGTGGGGGGGTACTCTGGGGCCAACGTCCTGACTTTC.